This passage covers 29 T cell receptor beta chains from one sample sequenced in a study of identical twins. Each CDR3 protein gets one entry after TCRdb re-called the 5' RACE reads with MiXCR. The data hold roughly 630,000 distinct CDR3 sequences, with 7.1% observed a single time. This sample also belongs to another study, concerning yellow fever vaccine responses in identical twins.

The sequenced sample was PBMCs. The receptors come from a woman aged 18-29 years in good health.

The V and J genes are TRBV21-1 and TRBJ2-3. TRBV21-1 is deemed a pseudogene. The CDR3 is 17 residues long. The CDR3 is CASSKSYSSGCTDTQYF. The CDR3 region has the DNA TGTGCCAGCAGCAAAAGCTACTCTAGCGGCTGCACAGATACGCAGTATTTT.

The chain carries TRBV6-1 and TRBJ2-7, with D possibly being TRBD1 (5 bases). CDR3 length: 14 amino acids. Between the trimmed V and J ends, which lost 3 bases and 2 bases, there was a span of 11 bases. In germline, CDR1 is MNHNS, CDR2 SASEGT. The CDR3 region has the DNA TGTGCCAGCAGTGATAGGCAGGGCCCCTACGAGCAGTACTTC. It specifies CASSDRQGPYEQYF.

The chain is built from TRBV28 and TRBJ1-5; D might be TRBD1 (5 bases). CDR3 length: 16 residues. V was pared by 3 bases and J by 0 bases, with 12 bases between. Germline lookup yields CDR1 MDHEN and CDR2 SYDVKM. CDR3 bases: TGTGCCAGCAGTTTCTTGACAGATTATAGCAATCAGCCCCAGCATTTT. As protein: CASSFLTDYSNQPQHF.

This clonotype appeared a few times. The chain joins TRBV12-3 or TRBV12-4 to TRBJ2-1; 12 bases are a match to TRBD2. V shed 1 base, J shed 7 bases, and the junction held 5 bases outside the gene matches. The CDR3 totals 16 residues. CDR3 region: CASSLVASGGGNEQFF. The CDR3 DNA sequence: TGTGCCAGCAGTTTAGTGGCTAGCGGGGGGGGTAATGAGCAGTTCTTC.

This sequence joins TRBV15 and TRBJ1-5; D remains unclear. The CDR3 length is 15 residues. V was clipped by 2 bases and J by 3 bases, with 11 bases between them. Germline V CDR1 and CDR2: LNHNV, YYDKDF (reference sequence). The CDR3 protein is CATSRSLSDNQPQHF. The CDR3 bases are TGTGCCACCAGCAGATCACTGTCGGACAATCAGCCCCAGCATTTT.

The chain couples TRBV18 to TRBJ2-5; D is uncertain. Germline values: CDR1 KGHSH, CDR2 LQKENI. V lost 0 bases and J 5 bases, leaving 4 bases between the germline ends. This CDR3 is built from 12 residues. DNA of the CDR3: TGTGCCAGCTCACCACCGACCGAGACCCAGTACTTC. Encoded protein: CASSPPTETQYF.

The rearrangement links TRBV11-2 to TRBJ2-2, with D perhaps assigned TRBD1 or TRBD2 (6 bases each). This CDR3 spans 15 amino acids. Between the trimmed V and J ends, which lost 5 bases and 6 bases, there was a span of 16 bases. Per the germline V gene, CDR1 is SGHAT and CDR2 is FQNNGV. The CDR3 loop is CASSAQGTEAGELFF. The CDR3 DNA reads TGTGCCAGCAGCGCCCAGGGGACTGAGGCCGGGGAGCTGTTTTTT.

This clonotype was picked up many times. V and J are TRBV12-3 or TRBV12-4 and TRBJ1-1, with a possible D match to TRBD1 (6 bases). V gave up 3 bases and J gave up 11 bases, with 13 bases separating them. The length of the CDR3 is 12 residues. The CDR3 DNA follows: TGTGCCAGCAGTTTCACTGGCCAGGGGGCTTTCTTT. Encoded protein: CASSFTGQGAFF.

The chain uses TRBV5-1 and TRBJ2-3; a weak D match, TRBD2 (7 bases). Trimming cost V 4 bases and J 1 base, with 19 bases left between them. CDR1 SGHRS and CDR2 YFSETQ come from the germline V gene. This CDR3 spans 17 amino acids. The CDR3 sequence is CASSLPRGGLGTDTQYF. The CDR3 DNA is TGCGCCAGCAGCCTACCTAGGGGGGGTCTCGGCACAGATACGCAGTATTTT.

This clonotype was seen more than once but under ten times. The chain employs TRBV28 and TRBJ1-6; D is unresolved. Germline assignment: CDR1 MDHEN and CDR2 SYDVKM. V lost 11 bases and J lost 0, with 8 bases in between. CDR3 length: 13 residues. In DNA form, the CDR3 reads TGTGCCTCTTGGAGCTCCTATAATTCACCCCTCCACTTT. Protein product: CASWSSYNSPLHF.

The chain uses TRBV20-1 and TRBJ1-2; D remains ambiguous. This CDR3 region has 9 residues. CDR1 is DFQATT and CDR2 is SNEGSKA in the germline V gene (reference sequence). Trimming left V 8 bases short and J 8 bases short, with 9 bases between. The CDR3 is CSPPGGYTF. In nucleotides, the CDR3 is TGCAGTCCCCCGGGAGGCTACACCTTC.

This clonotype has just a few counts. This chain uses TRBV12-3 or TRBV12-4 with TRBJ1-2; D possibly corresponds to TRBD1 (6 bases). The CDR3 loop spans 15 amino acids. Trimming took 2 bases from V and 7 from J, leaving 17 bases between them. CDR3 amino acids: CASSLQGRGALGYTF. Here the CDR3 DNA reads TGTGCCAGCAGTTTACAGGGACGGGGGGCTCTTGGCTACACCTTC.

This rearrangement joins TRBV29-1 to TRBJ2-6; TRBD1 matches 11 bases. This CDR3 is 17 amino acids long. V dropped 4 bases and J dropped 3; count of bases not matched to a gene: 8. CDR1 is SQVTM, CDR2 ANQGSEA, per germline. The CDR3 DNA is TGCAGCGTTGGGGCGACGGGACAGGGGGATGGGGCCAACGTCCTGACTTTC. Amino acid sequence: CSVGATGQGDGANVLTF.

The rearrangement uses TRBV5-1 and TRBJ1-2; 11 bases fit TRBD1. Germline lookup yields CDR1 SGHRS and CDR2 YFSETQ. V dropped 3 bases and J dropped 7; count of bases not matched to a gene: 5. CDR3 length: 14 residues. The CDR3 region is CASSSGQGASGYTF. The CDR3 DNA is TGCGCCAGCAGCTCCGGACAGGGGGCGAGTGGCTACACCTTC.

This chain connects TRBV10-1 to TRBJ2-2; 8 bases are shared with TRBD1. Germline lookup yields CDR1 WNHNN and CDR2 SYGVQD (reference sequence). This CDR3 has 18 amino acids. J lost 2 bases, V lost 3 bases, and 11 bases had no gene match. The CDR3 reads CASSEFQPGQVNTGELFF. CDR3 in DNA: TGCGCCAGCAGTGAATTCCAACCGGGACAGGTCAACACCGGGGAGCTGTTTTTT.

This clonotype was found a few times. This chain joins TRBV28 and TRBJ2-7; 10 nucleotides match TRBD2. V lost 5 bases and J lost 4; bases outside the gene matches: 14. The CDR3 has 17 residues. Germline CDR1 is MDHEN and CDR2 is SYDVKM. The chain's CDR3 is CASSPGMRAGGRYEQYF. In DNA form, the CDR3 reads TGTGCCAGCAGTCCCGGGATGAGAGCGGGAGGGCGATACGAGCAGTACTTC.

In its sample, this clonotype was seen many times. The chain's CDR3 is CASSFGVNTQQYF. The CDR3 DNA reads as TGTGCCAGCAGCTTTGGGGTAAACACTCAGCAGTACTTC. This chain joins TRBV7-2 and TRBJ2-7, with no clear D. Trimming stripped 3 bases from V and 8 bases from J, with 14 bases between. The CDR3 has 13 residues. CDR1 is SGHTA, CDR2 FQGNSA, per germline. Supplemented by reference TRBV7-2 and TRBJ2-7, the full variable domain reads GAGVSQSPSNKVTEKGKDVELRCDPISGHTALYWYRQSLGQGLEFLIYFQGNSAPDKSGLPSDRFSAERTGGSVSTLTIQRTQQEDSAVYLCASSFGVNTQQYFGPGTRLTVT.

The chain is built from TRBV6-5 and TRBJ1-2; D not certain. CDR3 length: 14 residues. From germline, CDR1 is MNHEY and CDR2 SVGAGI. V lost 0 bases to trimming and J lost 6 bases, with 11 bases between them. The CDR3 DNA sequence: TGTGCCAGCAGTTACTCGGCCCAAATACATGGCTACACCTTC. This translates into CASSYSAQIHGYTF.

The CDR3 sequence: CASSVAGSGKNEKLFF. The CDR3, as DNA: TGTGCCAGCAGCGTGGCCGGTTCGGGAAAGAATGAAAAACTGTTTTTT. This chain links TRBV7-9 with TRBJ1-4; the D is unclear. The V and J ends lost 5 bases and 5 bases respectively, with 18 bases between them. There are 16 residues in the CDR3. The germline gives CDR1 SEHNR, CDR2 FQNEAQ (reference sequence).

This clonotype was seen many times. The chain has TRBV3-1 and TRBJ1-1; D might be TRBD1 (5 bases). The CDR3 runs 13 residues. CDR1 is LGHDT, CDR2 YNNKEL, per germline (reference sequence). The V end lost 4 bases, the J end lost 3 bases, and 9 bases lay between the germline ends. Here the CDR3 DNA reads TGTGCCAGCAGCCCAGGGAAGTACACTGAAGCTTTCTTT. Residues: CASSPGKYTEAFF.

This clonotype is a singleton in its sample. One base away lies a much larger clone, so this may be a sequencing read error. The rearrangement joins TRBV7-8 to TRBJ2-3, with a tentative D call TRBD2 (5 bases). From germline, CDR1 is SGHVS and CDR2 FQNEAQ. CDR3 length: 16 amino acids. Trimming cost V 5 bases and J 1 base, with 16 bases left between them. Here the CDR3 reads CASSPGPQEGTDTQYF. As DNA, the CDR3 is TGTGCCAGCAGCCCCGGTCCCCAGGAGGGCACAGATACGCAGTATTTT.

This clonotype was seen only a few times. This rearrangement joins TRBV12-3 or TRBV12-4 to TRBJ2-7; D might be TRBD1 or TRBD2, each matching 6 bases. Trimming shortened V by 2 bases and J by 4 bases, and 12 bases separated the two germline ends. The CDR3 spans 14 residues. The CDR3 coding sequence is TGTGCCAGCAGTTTATATGGGGGGCTTTACGAGCAGTACTTC. Protein product: CASSLYGGLYEQYF.

The genes are TRBV10-3 and TRBJ1-1; 9 nucleotides match TRBD1. In germline, CDR1 is ENHRY, CDR2 SYGVKD. The CDR3 totals 14 residues. After removal of 6 bases from V and 0 bases from J, the junction contained 2 bases not matched to a gene. CDR3 sequence reads: CAIRGQGLNTEAFF. The CDR3 DNA reads as TGTGCCATCAGGGGACAGGGACTGAACACTGAAGCTTTCTTT.

The rearrangement links TRBV5-6 to TRBJ2-7; D might be TRBD1 or TRBD2, each matching 6 bases. Deletions cut 6 bases from V and 2 bases from J, with 18 bases between. Germline CDR1 is SGHDT and CDR2 is YYEEEE. This CDR3 has 15 amino acids. CDR3 coding DNA: TGTGCCAGCACGGTGTACCGGGGGACACCCTACGAGCAGTACGTC. Its protein is CASTVYRGTPYEQYV.

This clonotype was seen only a few times. The V call is TRBV15, the J call TRBJ2-7; 9 nucleotides align to TRBD2. Trimming took 3 bases from V and 3 from J; bases not matched to a gene: 21. CDR3 length equals 20 residues. Per the germline V gene, CDR1 is LNHNV and CDR2 is YYDKDF (reference sequence). CDR3 region: CATSRSEYVAASGTFYEQYF. In DNA form, the CDR3 reads TGTGCCACCAGCAGGTCAGAGTATGTTGCGGCTAGCGGGACCTTCTACGAGCAGTACTTC.

This clonotype has only a few counts. The chain is built from TRBV28 and TRBJ1-4, with no clear D. Germline assignment: CDR1 MDHEN and CDR2 SYDVKM. The CDR3 runs to 15 residues. The ends were cut back, 6 bases at V and 8 bases at J, with 19 bases in the middle. The CDR3 DNA is TGTGCCAGCAGCCCACACGGAGGAGCCGACGAAAAACTGTTTTTT. Its protein is CASSPHGGADEKLFF.

This clonotype has more than one count but fewer than ten. The chain links TRBV11-2 to TRBJ1-2; 8 nucleotides agree with TRBD1. V trimming: 0 bases; J trimming: 3 bases; junction bases outside the gene matches: 6. The CDR3 length is 16 residues. Germline CDR1 and CDR2: SGHAT and FQNNGV. The DNA of the CDR3 is TGTGCCAGCAGCTTAGATTGGGACAGGAACTACTATGGCTACACCTTC. Protein: CASSLDWDRNYYGYTF.

This clonotype showed up many times. V gene TRBV5-1 combines with J gene TRBJ2-3, with 13 nucleotides matching TRBD2. CDR1 is SGHRS, CDR2 YFSETQ, per germline. Trimming took 0 bases from V and 4 from J; bases not matched to a gene: 8. The CDR3 extends over 18 amino acids. DNA of the CDR3: TGCGCCAGCAGCTTGGAACCGGGACTAGCGGGATGGCCAGATACGCAGTATTTT. This sequence encodes CASSLEPGLAGWPDTQYF. The full variable domain, with the rest looked up from reference TRBV5-1 and TRBJ2-3, is KAGVTQTPRYLIKTRGQQVTLSCSPISGHRSVSWYQQTPGQGLQFLFEYFSETQRNKGNFPGRFSGRQFSNSRSEMNVSTLELGDSALYLCASSLEPGLAGWPDTQYFGPGTRLTVL.

At least ten counts were recorded for this clonotype. V usage is TRBV24-1 and J usage is TRBJ2-1, with 8 positions matching TRBD2. CDR1 is KGHDR, CDR2 SFDVKD, per germline. The CDR3 length is 21 residues. The trim removed 1 base at V and 8 bases at J, leaving 24 bases unmatched. Here the CDR3 reads CATSDFGGDMGFRAGYHEQFF. The CDR3 nucleotides are TGTGCCACCAGTGATTTCGGGGGGGACATGGGATTTAGAGCGGGATATCATGAGCAGTTCTTC.